The sequence of this T cell receptor (beta chain) was determined in a study of read filtering for tumor transcriptome and immune sequencing. Molecular barcoded adaptors covering alpha/delta and beta/gamma chains were used on about 390 ng RNA. From the reads, TCRdb called clonotypes with MiXCR, one entry per CDR3 protein. The profile shows tens of thousands of distinct CDR3 sequences, around a fifth of them singletons. On this clonotype itself: Its antigen is still unknown. Because the CDR3 is missing its conserved closing phenylalanine or tryptophan, this is likely a read error.

Study findings and constraints: RNA-seq captured clonotypes less deeply and reliably than IR-seq. The CD138-negative fraction was mixed bone marrow immune cells, not pure T cells.

The specimen sequenced was a population of CD138-negative cells sorted from bone marrow. This receptor was taken from a donor aged 40 or older with multiple myeloma.

The CDR3 DNA is TGCGCCAGCAGCGATACAGTAAGGAACACTGAAGCTTTCTCT. Translated: CASSDTVRNTEAFS. This chain joins TRBV5-1 and TRBJ1-1, with no clear D. Per germline, CDR1 SGHRS and CDR2 YFSETQ. V lost 4 bases and J lost 1, with 11 bases in between. The CDR3 length is 14 residues.